These T cell receptor beta chains were read from a single sample in a study of blood T cell repertoires in COVID-19. Sequencing used immunoSEQ multiplex PCR; TCRdb keeps in-frame clones, though not all of them. The repertoire holds just over 300,000 clones, with more than 75% as singletons. The sample taken for sequencing was PBMCs or T cells enriched from blood (not recorded which). The receptor set was obtained from a man aged 25-45 years who had recovered from COVID-19. CDR3s include the opening cysteine and the closing phenylalanine or tryptophan. D genes are given only for firm matches. Clone size appears in some rows only: once, few, many, or a class for an expanded clone.

abundance,d_gene,j_gene,v_gene,CDR3nt,CDR3aa
NA,NA,TRBJ2-1,TRBV5-4,TGTGCCAGCAGCTTGGCTGCGTATGAGCAGTTCTTC,CASSLAAYEQFF
few,NA,TRBJ2-3,TRBV12-3/TRBV12-4,TGTGCCAGCCTTTATCGAGGGATAGATACGCAGTATTTT,CASLYRGIDTQYF
NA,TRBD1,TRBJ1-2,TRBV5-6,TGTGCCAGCAGCGTGACAGGGGTCGGCTATGGCTACACCTTC,CASSVTGVGYGYTF
NA,NA,TRBJ2-3,TRBV5-1,TGCGCCAGCAGATCAGGACAGCCCACAGATACGCAGTATTTT,CASRSGQPTDTQYF
NA,NA,TRBJ2-1,TRBV12-5,TGTGCTAGTGGCCTGGACAGCTTCTACAATGAGCAGTTCTTC,CASGLDSFYNEQFF
NA,NA,TRBJ2-2,TRBV2,TGTGCCAGCAGTGCAGGACTCAGCGGGGAGCTGTTTTTT,CASSAGLSGELFF
NA,NA,TRBJ1-1,TRBV19,TGTGCCTCCCGGCAGGTTAGCACTGAAGCTTTCTTT,CASRQVSTEAFF
NA,NA,TRBJ2-4,TRBV5-1,TGCGCCAGCAGCTTTGACAGGTACAAAAACATTCAGTACTTC,CASSFDRYKNIQYF
NA,NA,TRBJ1-1,TRBV11-2,TGTGCCAGCAGCTTAGGGAGGAACACTGAAGCTTTCTTT,CASSLGRNTEAFF
NA,TRBD1,TRBJ2-1,TRBV24-1,TGTGCCACGGAGGGGGACAGGGATGGTGAGCAGTTCTTC,CATEGDRDGEQFF
NA,TRBD2,TRBJ2-5,TRBV6-5,TGTGCCAGCAGTTACGGGACTAGCGGGGGGCAAGAGACCCAGTACTTC,CASSYGTSGGQETQYF
NA,NA,TRBJ2-7,TRBV6-5,TGTGCCAGCACCTCACCAACGGACAGCGGCGAGCAGTACTTC,CASTSPTDSGEQYF
NA,NA,TRBJ2-7,TRBV11-3,TGTGCCAGCAGCTTAGAGGAGGGGAAGATGACCTACGAGCAGTACTTC,CASSLEEGKMTYEQYF
NA,NA,TRBJ1-4,TRBV5-6,TGTGCCAGCAGCGAATACGGGACACCCCGCTTTGATAATGAAAAACTGTTTTTT,CASSEYGTPRFDNEKLFF
NA,TRBD1,TRBJ2-6,TRBV4-1,TGCGCCAGCAGAATAACAGGGGGAAGCGCTGGGGCCAACGTCCTGACTTTC,CASRITGGSAGANVLTF
NA,TRBD2,TRBJ2-7,TRBV7-2,TGTGCCAGCAGCTTAGTGGGGAGCGGGAAGGGCGAGCAGTACTTC,CASSLVGSGKGEQYF
once,NA,TRBJ2-3,TRBV29-1,TGCAGCGTTGGCGGGGATACGCAGTATTTT,CSVGGDTQYF
once,NA,TRBJ1-2,TRBV7-9,TGTGCCAGCAGCTCCCTGACAGGCAAGAACTATGGCTACACCTTC,CASSSLTGKNYGYTF
NA,NA,TRBJ1-2,TRBV11-2,TGTGCCAGCAGCCCCGCCAAGGAGAACTATGGCTACACCTTC,CASSPAKENYGYTF
NA,NA,TRBJ1-1,TRBV11-3,TGTGCCAGCAGCTTGAACCACATCGGCGCGGAGAGCACTGAAGCTTTCTTT,CASSLNHIGAESTEAFF
NA,NA,TRBJ2-7,TRBV28,TGTGCCAGCAACAACGCCCCCTACGAGCAGTACTTC,CASNNAPYEQYF
NA,TRBD2,TRBJ2-7,TRBV19,TGTGCCAGTAGTCTAGCGGGAGAGGGCGAGCAGTACTTC,CASSLAGEGEQYF
NA,TRBD1,TRBJ2-7,TRBV5-1,TGCGCCAGCAGGACCGGGACAGGTCTCTACGAGCAGTACTTC,CASRTGTGLYEQYF
NA,TRBD1,TRBJ1-1,TRBV28,TGTGCCAGCTCCCGTACAGGGGGTTACACTGAAGCTTTCTTT,CASSRTGGYTEAFF
NA,NA,TRBJ1-2,TRBV28,TGTGCCAGCATCCCACCCACCTCCCAGGGCGGCTACACCTTC,CASIPPTSQGGYTF
NA,NA,TRBJ1-1,TRBV21-1,TGTGCCAGCAGAAAGGGCCGTCCGGGACAGTTTCTTCTGAACACTGAAGCTTTCTTT,CASRKGRPGQFLLNTEAFF
NA,TRBD1,TRBJ1-6,TRBV7-9,TGTGCCAGCAGCTCTCGGACAGGGGTCTCACCCCTCCACTTT,CASSSRTGVSPLHF
many,NA,TRBJ2-7,TRBV28,TGTGCCAGCTCCTCGGGGGGCCTCTACGAGCAGTACTTC,CASSSGGLYEQYF
NA,NA,TRBJ1-2,TRBV25-1,TGTGCCAGCAGTGAATTGTCGGGTGGCTACACCTTC,CASSELSGGYTF
NA,NA,TRBJ2-1,TRBV9,TGTGCCAGCAGCGTAGTCCAGGGTGGCTTTGAGCAGTTCTTC,CASSVVQGGFEQFF
NA,TRBD1,TRBJ2-1,TRBV7-9,TGTGCCAGCAGCTTACCTAGGACAGGGGGCTCCTACAATGAGCAGTTCTTC,CASSLPRTGGSYNEQFF
NA,NA,TRBJ1-3,TRBV3-1/TRBV3-2,TGTGCCAGCAGCCAAGACAGGCCCTCTGGAAACACCATATATTTT,CASSQDRPSGNTIYF
NA,TRBD2,TRBJ2-1,TRBV11-3,TGTGCCAGCAGCATCGACCTTCGACTAGCGGGAACCTCCTACAATGAGCAGTTCTTC,CASSIDLRLAGTSYNEQFF
NA,NA,TRBJ2-7,TRBV1,TGCACCAGCAGCGGCCTTAGCGGGAGACCCTACGAGCAGTACTTC,CTSSGLSGRPYEQYF